A single sample gave rise to the 3 T cell receptor beta chains below, sequenced in a study of blood T cell repertoires in COVID-19 (dated by TCRdb to the early 2020s). The library was produced with the immunoSEQ multiplex PCR assay. The source is immuneACCESS, and TCRdb retained only in-frame sequences with V and J called. Part of the clones is not carried over; for the studies checked, unresolved V genes explain less than half of this, and the remainder is unexplained. In this sample the table shows approximately 380,000 clones, roughly 92% of which occur a single time. The ten largest clones add up to roughly 0.9% of the sample. Sequenced input: PBMCs or T cells enriched from blood (not recorded which). These receptors originate from a middle-aged woman who had been exposed to COVID-19.

The chain uses TRBV18 and TRBJ2-5; D unresolved. Deletions cut 2 bases from V and 1 base from J, with 8 bases between. The CDR3 contains 14 residues. The V gene's germline CDR1 is KGHSH and CDR2 LQKENI. CDR3 nucleotides: TGTGCCAGCTCACCAGGGCTACTCCAAGAGACCCAGTACTTC. It codes for CASSPGLLQETQYF.

The chain carries TRBV12-3 or TRBV12-4 and TRBJ1-2, with a tentative D call TRBD1 (5 bases). Trimming left V 5 bases short and J 1 base short, with 8 bases between. This CDR3 has 13 residues. The CDR3 DNA sequence: TGTGCCAGCAGTCGCAGGGTTAACTATGGCTACACCTTC. It specifies CASSRRVNYGYTF.

V and J are TRBV30 and TRBJ1-3; TRBD1 matches 7 bases. There are 14 residues in the CDR3. CDR1 GTSNPN and CDR2 SVGIG come from the germline V gene (reference sequence). With V trimmed by 5 bases and J by 2 bases, 6 bases remained unmatched. This CDR3 is CAWSTGDPGNTIYF. DNA of the CDR3: TGTGCCTGGTCTACAGGGGACCCTGGAAACACCATATATTTT. The entire variable domain, with the rest obtained from reference TRBV30 and TRBJ1-3, is as follows: SQTIHQWPATLVQPVGSPLSLECTVEGTSNPNLYWYRQAAGRGLQLLFYSVGIGQISSEVPQNLSASRPQDRQFILSSKKLLLSDSGFYLCAWSTGDPGNTIYFGEGSWLTVV.